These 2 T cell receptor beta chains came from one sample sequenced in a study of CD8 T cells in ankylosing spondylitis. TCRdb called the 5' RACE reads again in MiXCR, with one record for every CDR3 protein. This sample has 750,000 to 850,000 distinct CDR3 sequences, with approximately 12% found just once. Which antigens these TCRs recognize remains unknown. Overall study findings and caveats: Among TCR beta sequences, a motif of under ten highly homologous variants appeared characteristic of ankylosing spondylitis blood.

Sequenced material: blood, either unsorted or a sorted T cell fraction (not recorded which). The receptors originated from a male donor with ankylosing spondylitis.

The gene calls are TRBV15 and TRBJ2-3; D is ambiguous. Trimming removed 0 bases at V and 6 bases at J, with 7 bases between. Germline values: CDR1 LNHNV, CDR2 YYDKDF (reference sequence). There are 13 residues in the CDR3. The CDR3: CATSRERRDTQYF. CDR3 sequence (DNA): TGTGCCACCAGCAGAGAAAGGCGGGATACGCAGTATTTT.

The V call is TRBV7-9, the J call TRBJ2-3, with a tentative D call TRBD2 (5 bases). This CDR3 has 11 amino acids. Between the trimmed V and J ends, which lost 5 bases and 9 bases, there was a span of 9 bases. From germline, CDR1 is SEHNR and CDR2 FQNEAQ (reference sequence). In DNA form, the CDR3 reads TGTGCCAGCAGCACGACGGGGACGCAGTATTTT. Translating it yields CASSTTGTQYF.